This T cell receptor (beta chain) was found in a study of blood T cell repertoires in COVID-19. This clone showed up just a few times. Study processing details: Amplification of reference gene primers was used by the study to estimate nucleated cell counts. Assay used: immunoSEQ multiplex PCR; TCRdb lists only in-frame clones, some missing. V and J calls plus clone size are reproduced from that table; the DNA served to infer D and trimming. The sample yields around 130,000 clones, around 77% seen once. This receptor was taken from a human donor in a cohort sampled during active COVID-19. The sample comprised peripheral blood.

The CDR3, as DNA: TGTGCCAGCAGCTTAGAGGACAGTACCGCCTACGAGCAGTACTTC. It specifies CASSLEDSTAYEQYF. The chain employs TRBV11-2 and TRBJ2-7; D is possibly TRBD1 (6 bases). Trimming shortened V by 0 bases and J by 2 bases, and 11 bases separated the two germline ends. Germline V gives CDR1 SGHAT, CDR2 FQNNGV. This CDR3 comprises 15 residues.